Below, 18 T cell receptor beta chains from the same sample are listed, as sequenced in a study of cytomegalovirus exposure and HLA in healthy donors. PCR used 60 Vbeta primers and 13 Jbeta primers. Method: immunoSEQ multiplex PCR; TCRdb's copy keeps in-frame clones and lacks some. Altogether around 85,000 clones are present, under 80% being singletons, with the ten largest covering approximately 20%. Sequenced material: PBMCs. The receptors here all came from a man aged 30 to 39 in good health and CMV-seropositive.

The chain combines TRBV29-1 with TRBJ2-1; a possible D gene is TRBD2 (7 bases). In germline, CDR1 is SQVTM, CDR2 ANQGSEA. Trimming took off 4 bases at V and 9 bases at J, with 16 bases between the two ends. The CDR3 length is 13 residues. The CDR3 reads CSVVEGGRGEQFF. DNA for the CDR3: TGCAGCGTTGTCGAGGGGGGGCGTGGTGAGCAGTTCTTC.

The J gene is TRBJ2-3, the V gene TRBV28; weak D call: TRBD1 (6 bases). The germline gives CDR1 MDHEN, CDR2 SYDVKM. Deletions cut 4 bases from V and 5 bases from J, with 16 bases between. There are 15 residues in the CDR3. CDR3 sequence reads: CASSSLRGGRDTQYF. The DNA of the CDR3 is TGTGCCAGCAGTTCCCTCCGAGGGGGTCGAGATACGCAGTATTTT. Looking up the rest from reference TRBV28 and TRBJ2-3 gives the full variable domain: DVKVTQSSRYLVKRTGEKVFLECVQDMDHENMFWYRQDPGLGLRLIYFSYDVKMKEKGDIPEGYSVSREKKERFSLILESASTNQTSMYLCASSSLRGGRDTQYFGPGTRLTVL.

This clone was observed a few times. CDR3 in amino acids: CASSLALDNSYEQYF. In DNA form, the CDR3 reads TGTGCCAGCAGCTTAGCCCTGGACAACTCCTACGAGCAGTACTTC. This chain links TRBV11-2 with TRBJ2-7; TRBD1 is a possible D gene (5 bases). The CDR3 has 15 residues. The V gene's germline CDR1 is SGHAT and CDR2 FQNNGV. Trimming removed 1 base from V and 0 bases from J, with 10 bases in between.

The rearrangement uses TRBV19 and TRBJ1-2; D not certain. Trimming pared 0 bases from V and 4 bases from J, leaving 9 bases between. Germline CDR1 is LNHDA and CDR2 is SQIVND (reference sequence). The length of the CDR3 is 14 residues. The CDR3 nucleotides are TGTGCCAGTAGTATAGAAACAGAGATCTATGGCTACACCTTC. It translates to CASSIETEIYGYTF.

The chain is built from TRBV4-3 and TRBJ2-6, with D possibly being TRBD1 (5 bases). This CDR3 comprises 14 residues. Germline lookup yields CDR1 LGHNA and CDR2 YSLEER. The V gene lost 3 bases and the J gene lost 10 bases, with 13 bases spanning the gap. Here the CDR3 reads CASSHEQGLNVLTF. In DNA, the CDR3 is TGCGCCAGCAGCCACGAGCAGGGCCTTAACGTCCTGACTTTC.

The chain uses TRBV5-4 and TRBJ2-1; D is perhaps TRBD1 (6 bases). The V gene's germline CDR1 is SGHNT and CDR2 YYREEE (reference sequence). V lost 3 bases and J lost 0, with 10 bases in between. The CDR3 is 15 residues long. CDR3 loop: CASSSYRDSYNEQFF. In DNA form, the CDR3 reads TGTGCCAGCAGCTCCTACAGGGACTCCTACAATGAGCAGTTCTTC.

The chain combines TRBV10-3 with TRBJ2-1; TRBD2 matches 12 bases. The germline CDR1 and CDR2 sequences are ENHRY and SYGVKD. The CDR3 is 15 residues long. V was pared by 4 bases and J by 3 bases, with 1 base of the junction left unmatched. The chain's CDR3 is CAISGTSGDYNEQFF. DNA for the CDR3: TGTGCCATCAGTGGGACTAGCGGGGACTACAATGAGCAGTTCTTC.

The chain joins TRBV5-1 to TRBJ2-5; 10 nucleotides match TRBD1. This CDR3 comprises 15 residues. V lost 3 bases to trimming and J lost 5 bases; unmatched junction nucleotides: 7. Germline CDR1 and CDR2: SGHRS and YFSETQ. This CDR3 reads CASSSRDRGGETQYF. In nucleotides, the CDR3 is TGCGCCAGCAGCTCGCGGGACAGGGGCGGGGAGACCCAGTACTTC.

The sample holds a few counts of this clone. V usage is TRBV7-9 and J usage is TRBJ2-7; TRBD2 matches at 9 bases. Germline loops: CDR1 SEHNR, CDR2 FQNEAQ (reference sequence). This CDR3 spans 15 amino acids. V lost 4 bases, J lost 6 bases, and 10 bases stayed unmatched. The CDR3 loop reads CASSSREGLLREQYF. CDR3 nucleotide sequence: TGTGCCAGCAGCTCGCGGGAGGGCCTACTCCGCGAGCAGTACTTC.

The chain is built from TRBV21-1 and TRBJ2-3; the DNA was not compared with TRBD1, the D call given in the table. TRBV21-1 represents a pseudogene. The CDR3 contains 12 residues. The CDR3: CASSKTTDTQYF. The CDR3 region has the DNA TGTGCCAGCAGCAAAACAACAGATACGCAGTATTTT.

The chain links TRBV28 to TRBJ2-3; D is unresolved. The V end was cut by 5 bases, the J end by 3 bases, with 12 bases between. Germline loops: CDR1 MDHEN, CDR2 SYDVKM. The CDR3 has 14 amino acids. CDR3 in amino acids: CASSPGRTTDTQYF. The CDR3, as DNA: TGTGCCAGCAGTCCGGGTCGAACAACAGATACGCAGTATTTT. Filled out from reference TRBV28 and TRBJ2-3, the complete variable domain reads DVKVTQSSRYLVKRTGEKVFLECVQDMDHENMFWYRQDPGLGLRLIYFSYDVKMKEKGDIPEGYSVSREKKERFSLILESASTNQTSMYLCASSPGRTTDTQYFGPGTRLTVL.

The rearrangement links TRBV5-1 to TRBJ1-4; a possible D gene is TRBD1 (6 bases). The germline V gene has CDR1 SGHRS and CDR2 YFSETQ. This CDR3 contains 16 residues. V was cut by 0 bases and J by 7 bases, with 16 bases left in between. CDR3 residues: CASSLAAGGLGEKLFF. The DNA of the CDR3 is TGCGCCAGCAGCTTGGCCGCGGGGGGCTTAGGTGAAAAACTGTTTTTT.

The chain combines TRBV5-1 with TRBJ2-1; perhaps TRBD1 as D (6 bases). This CDR3 is 14 amino acids long. Germline-derived CDR1 and CDR2 are SGHRS and YFSETQ. Trimming removed 5 bases from V and 4 bases from J, with 13 bases in between. The CDR3 reads CASRGAGDYNEQFF. CDR3 DNA sequence: TGCGCCAGCAGGGGGGCAGGGGATTACAATGAGCAGTTCTTC.

The rearrangement uses TRBV6-1 and TRBJ2-3; 9 bases map to TRBD1. The V gene's germline CDR1 is MNHNS and CDR2 SASEGT. Trimming removed 10 bases from V and 5 bases from J; junction bases left unmatched: 7. The CDR3 is 13 residues long. As DNA, the CDR3 is TGTGCCACCCGGGGACAGGGAGGAGATACGCAGTATTTT. Translating it yields CATRGQGGDTQYF.

The rearrangement joins TRBV6-4 to TRBJ2-6; 7 bases line up with TRBD1. CDR3 size: 17 residues. Looked up from germline, CDR1 is MRHNA and CDR2 is SNTAGT. V shed 5 bases and J 0 bases; nucleotides not matched to a gene: 7. DNA of the CDR3: TGTGCCAGCAGTAGGACAGGTTCCTTCTCTGGGGCCAACGTCCTGACTTTC. Its translation: CASSRTGSFSGANVLTF.

This clone was recorded once. The chain uses TRBV9 and TRBJ2-5, with D unresolved. CDR1 SGDLS and CDR2 YYNGEE come from the germline V gene. The CDR3 contains 13 residues. The V gene lost 0 bases and the J gene lost 3 bases, with 6 bases spanning the gap. The CDR3 nucleotides read TGTGCCAGCAGCGTAGCTGTTAAAGAGACCCAGTACTTC. Encoded protein: CASSVAVKETQYF.

The V gene is TRBV25-1, the J gene TRBJ1-2; D unresolved. The CDR3 contains 13 residues. Trimming pared 3 bases from V and 4 bases from J, leaving 9 bases between. CDR1 is MGHDK, CDR2 SYGVNS, per germline. DNA for the CDR3: TGTGCCAGCAGTGACGGAGACCTCTATGGCTACACCTTC. This sequence encodes CASSDGDLYGYTF.

V usage is TRBV6-6 and J usage is TRBJ2-7; 7 bases fit TRBD1. Germline V lookup: CDR1 MNHNY, CDR2 SVGAGI (reference sequence). CDR3 length equals 13 residues. J lost 3 bases, V lost 5 bases, and 4 bases had no gene match. CDR3 amino acids: CASSPTGDYEQYF. CDR3 coding DNA: TGTGCCAGCAGTCCCACAGGGGACTACGAGCAGTACTTC.